The rows below give T cell receptor beta chains drawn from one sample of a study of CXCR3-negative and CXCR3-positive naive CD8 T cells. After re-calling the 5' RACE reads, TCRdb lists one entry per CDR3 protein, DNA absent. The listing contains 84,000 or so distinct CDR3 sequences. Sequencing was carried out using naive CXCR3+ CD8+ T cells from blood. The source is a human donor in good health. Some clones in this sample may be carry-over from other donors' samples. CDR3s include the opening cysteine and the closing phenylalanine or tryptophan.

J: TRBJ1-3
V: TRBV5-6
CDR3: CASSPGLHSGNTIYF

J: TRBJ2-3
V: TRBV27
CDR3: CASSPPASAVEDTQYF

J: TRBJ2-1
V: TRBV29-1
CDR3: CSVEGLAGVNEQFF

J: TRBJ2-5
V: TRBV4-1
CDR3: CASSQDTAGKTQYF

J: TRBJ2-3
V: TRBV15
CDR3: CATSYLQTGGTDTQYF

J: TRBJ1-1
V: TRBV19
CDR3: CASSIDTRGTEAFF

J: TRBJ1-2
V: TRBV28
CDR3: CASSPGDSYGYTF

J: TRBJ2-7
V: TRBV20-1
CDR3: CSARYQSDYEQYF

J: TRBJ2-5
V: TRBV27
CDR3: CASSSGLAMETQYF

J: TRBJ1-1
V: TRBV27
CDR3: CASSFGGEGTEAFF

J: TRBJ2-3
V: TRBV12-3/TRBV12-4
CDR3: CATQGVAGGHTDTQYF

J: TRBJ2-4
V: TRBV29-1
CDR3: CSIMRDNIQYF

J: TRBJ1-1
V: TRBV20-1
CDR3: CSARVGGVGNTEAFF

J: TRBJ2-7
V: TRBV30
CDR3: CAWSVPNGGLEQYF

J: TRBJ1-1
V: TRBV12-5
CDR3: CASGPPGEAFF

J: TRBJ2-3
V: TRBV7-2
CDR3: CASSLVVTSTDTQYF

J: TRBJ2-7
V: TRBV5-1
CDR3: CASSLVQNRYEQYF

J: TRBJ2-1
V: TRBV7-2
CDR3: CASSYWGGGDNEQFF

J: TRBJ2-3
V: TRBV24-1
CDR3: CATSDSGSTDTQYF

J: TRBJ2-3
V: TRBV28
CDR3: CASSFSSGASTDTQYF

J: TRBJ1-2
V: TRBV27
CDR3: CASSWGTVVRGGYTF

J: TRBJ2-7
V: TRBV6-2/TRBV6-3
CDR3: CASLAGLTYEQYF

J: TRBJ1-2
V: TRBV7-9
CDR3: CASSHRTELVLPF

J: TRBJ2-7
V: TRBV20-1
CDR3: CSANRDWSYEQYF

J: TRBJ2-7
V: TRBV27
CDR3: CASSLAGGLGAYEQYF

J: TRBJ2-7
V: TRBV30
CDR3: CAWSVPQQDRAFDEQYF

J: TRBJ2-5
V: TRBV5-5
CDR3: CASSLEDGAFGTQYF

J: TRBJ1-1
V: TRBV13
CDR3: CASSFMGVEAFF

J: TRBJ1-5
V: TRBV12-3/TRBV12-4
CDR3: CASSLDTGVYPPQHF

J: TRBJ1-1
V: TRBV4-2
CDR3: CASSQENRLNTEAFF

J: TRBJ2-1
V: TRBV5-1
CDR3: CASSLIGGGSYNEQFF

J: TRBJ2-4
V: TRBV15
CDR3: CATSRDLGLTNIQYF

J: TRBJ2-5
V: TRBV12-3/TRBV12-4
CDR3: CASSPGQGQETQYF

J: TRBJ1-1
V: TRBV7-9
CDR3: CASSPGPGVQRNTEAFF